One and the same sample provided the 22 T cell receptor beta chains below, sequenced in a study of glioma-infiltrating T cells after dendritic cell vaccination. Libraries were prepared by immunoSEQ multiplex PCR; TCRdb keeps only in-frame clonotypes and omits some of them. Among just under 85,000 clones, about 90% were seen once, and the ten largest hold roughly 3.2%. The sequencing used blood, collected before dendritic cell vaccination. All receptors derive from a human donor with glioblastoma.

This chain uses TRBV10-3 with TRBJ1-1, with D perhaps TRBD1 (5 bases). The CDR3 has 13 amino acids. Between the trimmed V and J ends, which lost 2 bases and 11 bases, there was a span of 15 bases. The germline gives CDR1 ENHRY, CDR2 SYGVKD. The CDR3 nucleotides are TGTGCCATCAGTGAGAATGCTCCGGGGGAGGCTTTCTTT. Translating it yields CAISENAPGEAFF.

V gene TRBV29-1 combines with J gene TRBJ2-1; the match to TRBD1 covers 8 bases. Trimming cost V 3 bases and J 4 bases; bases outside gene matches: 8. The CDR3 loop spans 15 amino acids. Germline V gene lookup returns CDR1 SQVTM and CDR2 ANQGSEA. The CDR3 coding sequence is TGCAGCGTTGATGGTAGACAGGGGCCTTACAATGAGCAGTTCTTC. Its protein is CSVDGRQGPYNEQFF.

The chain recombines TRBV11-3 with TRBJ2-5; D is ambiguous. The CDR3 contains 13 residues. CDR1 is SGHNT and CDR2 is YENEEA in the germline V gene. Trimming left V 1 base short and J 4 bases short, with 7 bases between. CDR3 coding DNA: TGTGCCAGCAGCTTAGTAAGCGTAGAGACCCAGTACTTC. This encodes CASSLVSVETQYF.

The V call is TRBV7-2, the J call TRBJ2-7; weak D call: TRBD1 (5 bases). Germline V CDR1 and CDR2: SGHTA, FQGNSA. The V and J ends lost 7 bases and 1 base respectively, with 14 bases between them. The CDR3 covers 14 residues. CDR3 DNA sequence: TGTGCCAGCAAGGATGGACACTTATCCTACGAGCAGTACTTC. Protein product: CASKDGHLSYEQYF. Looking up the rest from reference TRBV7-2 and TRBJ2-7 gives the full variable domain: GAGVSQSPSNKVTEKGKDVELRCDPISGHTALYWYRQSLGQGLEFLIYFQGNSAPDKSGLPSDRFSAERTGGSVSTLTIQRTQQEDSAVYLCASKDGHLSYEQYFGPGTRLTVT.

About this clone: The junction and the germline gene differ at one end; a read error may be behind it. The chain has TRBV5-6 and TRBJ1-6; D is perhaps TRBD1 (5 bases). CDR3 size: 13 residues. Germline CDR1 and CDR2: SGHDT and YYEEEE. For the CDR3, the DNA is TGTGCCAGCAGCTTGGAGTCCAGGGCCCCATTCAACTTT. Its protein is CASSLESRAPFNF.

The chain couples TRBV6-1 to TRBJ1-1, with 8 bases aligning to TRBD1. The germline V gene encodes CDR1 MNHNS and CDR2 SASEGT. Trimming removed 3 bases from V and 10 bases from J; junction bases left unmatched: 7. The CDR3 contains 13 residues. The CDR3 loop is CASSETRGLGAFF. The CDR3 region has the DNA TGTGCCAGCAGTGAGACCAGGGGGCTTGGAGCTTTCTTT.

The chain carries TRBV11-3 and TRBJ2-7; TRBD1 agrees at 11 bases. CDR1 is SGHNT and CDR2 is YENEEA in the germline V gene. V trimming: 5 bases; J trimming: 2 bases; junction bases outside the gene matches: 2. The CDR3 has 14 amino acids. The CDR3 DNA reads as TGTGCCAGCAGCGAGGGACAGGGGGCCTACGAGCAGTACTTC. Amino acid sequence: CASSEGQGAYEQYF.

This clone has just one count. V gene TRBV11-3 combines with J gene TRBJ1-2, with TRBD1 identical over 8 bases. V shed 3 bases and J 0 bases; nucleotides not matched to a gene: 0. The CDR3 is made up of 14 amino acids. The germline CDR1 and CDR2 sequences are SGHNT and YENEEA. As DNA, the CDR3 is TGTGCCAGCAGCTTGGGACAGGCTAACTATGGCTACACCTTC. It yields the protein CASSLGQANYGYTF.

The chain joins TRBV2 to TRBJ2-5; 9 nucleotides match TRBD1. The CDR3 totals 14 residues. Germline trimming cut 4 bases from V and 3 bases from J; bases unmatched to any gene: 3. Germline-derived CDR1 and CDR2 are SNHLY and FYNNEI. The CDR3 loop is CASSGGQGKETQYF. CDR3 bases: TGTGCCAGCAGTGGGGGACAGGGTAAAGAGACCCAGTACTTC.

Regarding this clone: One end of the junction fails to match germline, which may point to a read error. The CDR3 region is CSAEQGYEQYF. The CDR3, as DNA: TGCAGCGCTGAACAGGGCTACGAGCAGTACTTC. The chain carries TRBV29-1 and TRBJ2-7; D may be TRBD1 (6 bases). Germline CDR1 SQVTM, CDR2 ANQGSEA. This CDR3 is 11 amino acids long.

The chain joins TRBV2 to TRBJ1-5; no reliable D call. Germline V gene sequence: CDR1 SNHLY, CDR2 FYNNEI. This CDR3 has 13 residues. The V end lost 9 bases, the J end lost 4 bases, and 13 bases lay between the germline ends. The CDR3 loop is CASQETGNQPQHF. DNA for the CDR3: TGTGCCAGTCAGGAGACGGGGAATCAGCCCCAGCATTTT. Full variable domain (outside the CDR3, taken from reference TRBV2 and TRBJ1-5): EPEVTQTPSHQVTQMGQEVILRCVPISNHLYFYWYRQILGQKVEFLVSFYNNEISEKSEIFDDQFSVERPDGSNFTLKIRSTKLEDSAMYFCASQETGNQPQHFGDGTRLSIL.

The genes are TRBV16 and TRBJ2-7, with D maybe TRBD2 (5 bases). V was pared by 4 bases and J by 7 bases, with 20 bases between. Germline CDR1 reads KGHSY; CDR2 reads FQNENV. The CDR3 contains 15 residues. CDR3 loop: CASSPPTPPRVEQYF. CDR3 sequence (DNA): TGTGCCAGCAGCCCACCTACTCCCCCGAGGGTTGAGCAGTACTTC.

Only a few counts were recorded for this clone. Distinct nucleotide sequences in the sample also encode this CDR3. This chain links TRBV7-2 with TRBJ2-7, with 11 bases that match TRBD1. The trim removed 4 bases at V and 3 bases at J, leaving 5 bases unmatched. The CDR3 sequence is 15 residues long. Germline V CDR1 and CDR2: SGHTA, FQGNSA. The CDR3 coding sequence is TGTGCCAGCAGCTCCCGGGGACAGGGGGACTACGAGCAGTACTTC. Translated, it gives CASSSRGQGDYEQYF.

This chain uses TRBV11-2 with TRBJ2-1; D is ambiguous. This CDR3 contains 15 residues. The germline V and J ends were trimmed by 6 bases and 0 bases, with 12 bases remaining between them. Germline V CDR1 and CDR2: SGHAT, FQNNGV. The CDR3 sequence is CASSSRNLSYNEQFF. Written as DNA, the CDR3 is TGTGCCAGCAGTTCTAGGAACCTCTCCTACAATGAGCAGTTCTTC. The full variable domain, in which reference TRBV11-2 and TRBJ2-1 provide the parts outside the CDR3, is EAGVAQSPRYKIIEKRQSVAFWCNPISGHATLYWYQQILGQGPKLLIQFQNNGVVDDSQLPKDRFSAERLKGVDSTLKIQPAKLEDSAVYLCASSSRNLSYNEQFFGPGTRLTVL.

The rearrangement joins TRBV5-1 to TRBJ1-2, with a weak D call TRBD1 (5 bases). This CDR3 region has 13 residues. Trimming took off 9 bases at V and 1 base at J, with 13 bases between the two ends. Germline-derived CDR1 and CDR2 are SGHRS and YFSETQ. CDR3 nucleotide sequence: TGCGCCACCCGCCCGGACATTAACTATGGCTACACCTTC. Encoded protein: CATRPDINYGYTF.

V is TRBV4-1 and J is TRBJ2-7, with TRBD2 matching over 8 bases. The CDR3 consists of 17 residues. Trimming at V came to 0 bases and at J to 0 bases, leaving 7 bases not matched to a gene. The germline gives CDR1 MGHRA, CDR2 YSYEKL. Written as DNA, the CDR3 is TGCGCCAGCAGCCAAGATTCCAGCGGGAGATTCTCCTACGAGCAGTACTTC. Its protein is CASSQDSSGRFSYEQYF.

The chain carries TRBV4-2 and TRBJ2-5; weak D call: TRBD2 (5 bases). Germline V gene data show CDR1 as LGHNA and CDR2 as YNFKEQ. The V end was cut by 4 bases, the J end by 5 bases, with 14 bases between. This CDR3 comprises 14 residues. CDR3 sequence (DNA): TGTGCCAGCAGCCGAATAGCGATTGGCGAGACCCAGTACTTC. The encoded protein is CASSRIAIGETQYF.

The chain joins TRBV5-6 to TRBJ1-1, with D tentatively TRBD1 (6 bases). This CDR3 spans 13 amino acids. The germline V gene encodes CDR1 SGHDT and CDR2 YYEEEE. The V gene lost 5 bases and the J gene lost 5 bases, with 13 bases spanning the gap. CDR3 coding DNA: TGTGCCAGCAGGTGGTCCGGGACAACTGAAGCTTTCTTT. As protein: CASRWSGTTEAFF.

The chain employs TRBV5-1 and TRBJ2-2; D not certain. The germline V gene encodes CDR1 SGHRS and CDR2 YFSETQ. CDR3 length: 15 amino acids. The V end was cut by 6 bases, the J end by 10 bases, with 22 bases between. The CDR3 region has the DNA TGCGCCAGCAAAACAACACCCCTCGCCCCCGAGGAGCTGTTTTTT. Protein: CASKTTPLAPEELFF.

This clone was recorded once. The rearrangement uses TRBV7-2 and TRBJ2-3; TRBD2 agrees at 12 bases. The CDR3 has 16 amino acids. Germline CDR1 and CDR2: SGHTA and FQGNSA. Unmatched junction bases numbered 5, after V lost 1 base and J lost 6 bases. CDR3 in amino acids: CASSLEGLAGWDTQYF. DNA for the CDR3: TGTGCCAGCAGCTTAGAGGGACTAGCGGGTTGGGATACGCAGTATTTT.

The chain recombines TRBV2 with TRBJ1-4, with 8 nucleotides matching TRBD1. Germline CDR1 SNHLY, CDR2 FYNNEI. With V trimmed by 3 bases and J by 6 bases, 9 bases remained unmatched. CDR3 length: 16 amino acids. Here the CDR3 reads CASSDWVAGGDEKLFF. The CDR3, as DNA: TGTGCCAGCAGTGATTGGGTGGCAGGGGGCGATGAAAAACTGTTTTTT. Full variable domain (outside the CDR3, taken from reference TRBV2 and TRBJ1-4): EPEVTQTPSHQVTQMGQEVILRCVPISNHLYFYWYRQILGQKVEFLVSFYNNEISEKSEIFDDQFSVERPDGSNFTLKIRSTKLEDSAMYFCASSDWVAGGDEKLFFGSGTQLSVL.

The chain recombines TRBV7-3 with TRBJ2-1; 10 bases map to TRBD2. Germline V gene data show CDR1 as SGHTA and CDR2 as FQGTGA. This CDR3 has 18 residues. V lost 2 bases to trimming and J lost 2 bases; unmatched junction nucleotides: 9. For the CDR3, the DNA is TGTGCCAGCAGCTTATCCGTACTCCTAGCGGGAGCCTACAATGAGCAGTTCTTC. Translated, it gives CASSLSVLLAGAYNEQFF.